The next 22 T cell receptor beta chains were all read from a single sample in a study of T-cell reconstitution after alpha-beta-depleted transplantation in children. TCRbeta library construction was performed incorporating unique molecular identifiers. TCRdb reprocessed the PCR reads via MiXCR and lists one record per CDR3 protein. The data show 200,000 to 250,000 distinct CDR3 sequences, approximately 11% seen once. The sequenced sample was PBMCs, obtained before TCRalphabeta/CD19-depleted stem cell transplant. These TCRs come from a child less than two years old with acute myeloid leukemia, due to receive a stem cell transplant.

This clonotype has a count of ten or more. The rearrangement joins TRBV5-1 to TRBJ2-2, with TRBD2 identical over 15 bases. The CDR3 is made up of 16 amino acids. J lost 9 bases, V lost 1 base, and 4 bases had no gene match. From germline, CDR1 is SGHRS and CDR2 YFSETQ. The CDR3 loop is CASSLPGLAGGRELFF. CDR3 DNA sequence: TGCGCCAGCAGCTTGCCGGGACTAGCGGGAGGACGGGAGCTGTTTTTT.

Ten or more counts support this clonotype. The V gene is TRBV12-3 or TRBV12-4, the J gene TRBJ2-1; maybe TRBD2 (6 bases). The CDR3 spans 11 residues. The CDR3 here is CASQEGNEQFF. Written as DNA, the CDR3 is TGTGCTTCGCAGGAGGGCAATGAGCAGTTCTTC.

On this clonotype itself: At one boundary the junction diverges from the germline segment, which might be a read error. The gene calls are TRBV20-1 and TRBJ1-1, with D unresolved. Germline CDR1 is DFQATT and CDR2 is SNEGSKA (reference sequence). This CDR3 spans 14 amino acids. This chain's CDR3 is CSAGSYSPLWIAYF. Written as DNA, the CDR3 is TGCAGTGCTGGAAGCTACAGCCCCCTGTGGATAGCTTACTTT.

This clonotype was seen many times. V usage is TRBV20-1 and J usage is TRBJ2-3, with a weak D call TRBD2 (5 bases). The CDR3 consists of 12 residues. The V end was cut by 6 bases, the J end by 6 bases, with 13 bases between. From germline, CDR1 is DFQATT and CDR2 SNEGSKA (reference sequence). The CDR3 DNA is TGCAGTGCCCTTAGGACTTCTGATACGCAGTATTTT. The encoded protein is CSALRTSDTQYF.

This clonotype was observed at least ten times. The V and J genes are TRBV5-5 and TRBJ2-2, with no clear D. V lost 0 bases, J lost 1 base, and 7 bases lay in between. The CDR3 has 15 amino acids. Germline CDR1 SGHKS, CDR2 YYEKEE (reference sequence). The chain's CDR3 is CASSLGQWNTGELFF. CDR3 sequence (DNA): TGTGCCAGCAGCTTGGGCCAGTGGAACACCGGGGAGCTGTTTTTT.

This clonotype was counted ten times or more. The chain couples TRBV14 to TRBJ1-1; TRBD1 might be the D (5 bases). The CDR3 extends over 14 amino acids. The germline gives CDR1 SGHDN, CDR2 FVKESK. Deletions cut 5 bases from V and 0 bases from J, with 10 bases between. The CDR3 coding sequence is TGTGCCAGCAGCATACAGGCGGTGAACACTGAAGCTTTCTTT. Its protein is CASSIQAVNTEAFF. The full variable domain, in which reference TRBV14 and TRBJ1-1 provide the parts outside the CDR3, is EAGVTQFPSHSVIEKGQTVTLRCDPISGHDNLYWYRRVMGKEIKFLLHFVKESKQDESGMPNNRFLAERTGGTYSTLKVQPAELEDSGVYFCASSIQAVNTEAFFGQGTRLTVV.

This clonotype has a count of ten or more. The V and J genes are TRBV5-1 and TRBJ2-1; 12 bases map to TRBD2. The CDR3 is 19 residues long. The trim removed 0 bases at V and 7 bases at J, leaving 14 bases unmatched. Germline V gives CDR1 SGHRS, CDR2 YFSETQ. CDR3 residues: CASSLGLAGVYRGANEQFF. For the CDR3, the DNA is TGCGCCAGCAGCTTGGGACTAGCGGGAGTTTATAGGGGAGCGAATGAGCAGTTCTTC.

This clonotype was observed many times. The rearrangement joins TRBV29-1 to TRBJ1-2; D gene uncertain. This CDR3 has 12 amino acids. The V gene's germline CDR1 is SQVTM and CDR2 ANQGSEA. V gave up 4 bases and J gave up 4 bases, with 10 bases separating them. For the CDR3, the DNA is TGCAGCGTTGCCCAAAGGAGCTATGGCTACACCTTC. It specifies CSVAQRSYGYTF.

The chain carries TRBV7-2 and TRBJ2-1, with 8 bases identical to TRBD2. There are 15 residues in the CDR3. The germline V gene encodes CDR1 SGHTA and CDR2 FQGNSA. The J segment lost 2 bases and the V segment lost 5 bases, leaving 5 bases of the junction unmatched. The CDR3 nucleotides read TGTGCCAGCAGCCCCCGGACTAGCCCCTACAATGAGCAGTTCTTC. This gives the protein CASSPRTSPYNEQFF.

This clonotype has ten or more counts. V gene TRBV3-1 combines with J gene TRBJ2-7, with D unresolved. This CDR3 has 12 amino acids. Trimming pared 1 base from V and 12 bases from J, leaving 13 bases between. CDR1 and CDR2 from the germline V gene are LGHDT and YNNKEL (reference sequence). The CDR3 DNA is TGTGCCAGCAGCCAAGGTACAGCGTCGGGGTACTTC. Protein: CASSQGTASGYF.

This clonotype was recorded many times. The chain carries TRBV6-2 or TRBV6-3 and TRBJ2-5, with TRBD2 matching over 8 bases. CDR1 is MNHEY, CDR2 SVGEGT, per germline. The ends lost 0 bases at V and 5 bases at J; junction bases unmatched: 11. The CDR3 has 17 residues. CDR3 sequence reads: CASSYSETSVLWETQYF. CDR3 DNA: TGTGCCAGCAGTTACTCGGAGACTAGCGTCCTTTGGGAGACCCAGTACTTC.

This clonotype showed up many times. This sequence joins TRBV5-1 and TRBJ1-4; D not certain. Per the germline V gene, CDR1 is SGHRS and CDR2 is YFSETQ. The CDR3 consists of 16 residues. Trimming shortened V by 0 bases and J by 0 bases, and 9 bases separated the two germline ends. CDR3 bases: TGCGCCAGCAGCTTGGGGAGGGCGGCAACTAATGAAAAACTGTTTTTT. This encodes CASSLGRAATNEKLFF.

This clonotype was seen at least ten times. The DNA of the CDR3 is TGCGCCAGCACACAAACCGGGGAGCTGTTTTTT. It is translated as CASTQTGELFF. V and J are TRBV5-1 and TRBJ2-2, with D unresolved. The germline V gene has CDR1 SGHRS and CDR2 YFSETQ. The CDR3 sequence is 11 residues long. Trimming took off 6 bases at V and 5 bases at J, with 5 bases between the two ends.

This clonotype showed up many times. The V call is TRBV20-1, the J call TRBJ2-3; D is possibly TRBD1 (5 bases). Deletions cut 6 bases from V and 2 bases from J, with 15 bases between. The CDR3 extends over 14 amino acids. Germline V gene data show CDR1 as DFQATT and CDR2 as SNEGSKA (reference sequence). The CDR3 is CSAGDGWDTDTQYF. CDR3 nucleotide sequence: TGCAGTGCAGGGGATGGGTGGGACACAGATACGCAGTATTTT.

This clonotype was seen repeatedly, ten times or more. This chain uses TRBV28 with TRBJ1-4, with TRBD1 identical over 7 bases. CDR1 is MDHEN, CDR2 SYDVKM, per germline. This CDR3 region has 13 residues. Unmatched junction bases numbered 6, after V lost 6 bases and J lost 8 bases. CDR3 protein: CASRDREKEKLFF. CDR3 coding DNA: TGTGCCAGCAGAGACAGGGAGAAAGAAAAACTGTTTTTT.

This clonotype was seen only a few times. The CDR3 sequence: CAWSVSLGTEAFF. The CDR3 DNA sequence: TGTGCCTGGAGTGTATCCTTGGGCACTGAAGCTTTCTTT. This chain connects TRBV30 to TRBJ1-1; D is unclear. CDR1 is GTSNPN, CDR2 SVGIG, per germline (reference sequence). V dropped 0 bases and J dropped 4 bases, with 9 bases sitting between them. The CDR3 length is 13 residues.

This clonotype was recorded a few times. This chain uses TRBV11-3 with TRBJ2-1; no definite D call. Trimming cost V 1 base and J 5 bases, with 12 bases left between them. The CDR3 is 15 residues long. Germline V lookup: CDR1 SGHNT, CDR2 YENEEA. CDR3: CASSLGSVPNNEQFF. CDR3 coding DNA: TGTGCCAGCAGCTTAGGAAGTGTCCCAAACAATGAGCAGTTCTTC. The variable domain in full, completed from reference TRBV11-3 and TRBJ2-1, reads EAGVVQSPRYKIIEKKQPVAFWCNPISGHNTLYWYLQNLGQGPELLIRYENEEAVDDSQLPKDRFSAERLKGVDSTLKIQPAELGDSAVYLCASSLGSVPNNEQFFGPGTRLTVL.

This clonotype was recorded at least ten times. The chain recombines TRBV6-1 with TRBJ2-3; D gene ambiguous. CDR3 size: 11 residues. Germline V lookup: CDR1 MNHNS, CDR2 SASEGT. With 6 bases removed from V and 8 bases from J, the gap between germline ends came to 9 bases. The CDR3 loop is CASRYEATQYF. The CDR3 DNA follows: TGTGCCAGCAGATACGAGGCTACGCAGTATTTT.

This clonotype was seen at least ten times. This chain connects TRBV3-1 to TRBJ1-3; no clear D gene. This CDR3 is 14 amino acids long. V gave up 2 bases and J gave up 0 bases, with 5 bases separating them. In germline, CDR1 is LGHDT, CDR2 YNNKEL (reference sequence). In DNA form, the CDR3 reads TGTGCCAGCAGCCAAACAGACTCTGGAAACACCATATATTTT. Encoded protein: CASSQTDSGNTIYF.

At least ten counts were recorded for this clonotype. This chain uses TRBV20-1 with TRBJ1-1, with D possibly matching TRBD1 (5 bases). CDR1 is DFQATT and CDR2 is SNEGSKA in the germline V gene (reference sequence). V was clipped by 4 bases and J by 3 bases, with 15 bases between them. The CDR3 is 14 residues long. The CDR3 loop is CSATWTRRDTEAFF. The DNA of the CDR3 is TGCAGTGCTACCTGGACACGGCGGGACACTGAAGCTTTCTTT.

This clonotype was seen many times. This chain links TRBV18 with TRBJ1-3; D ambiguous. Trimming stripped 0 bases from V and 0 bases from J, with 0 bases between. Germline CDR1 is KGHSH and CDR2 is LQKENI. The CDR3 sequence is 13 residues long. The CDR3 region has the DNA TGTGCCAGCTCACCACCCTCTGGAAACACCATATATTTT. This encodes CASSPPSGNTIYF.

The table lists this clonotype with many counts. The chain has TRBV6-6 and TRBJ2-2; TRBD2 agrees at 8 bases. J was trimmed by 8 bases and V by 5 bases; bases with no gene match: 10. CDR1 is MNHNY and CDR2 is SVGAGI in the germline V gene (reference sequence). The CDR3 contains 15 residues. As DNA, the CDR3 is TGTGCCAGCAGTCGCCGGACTAGCCTTGAGGGGGAGCTGTTTTTT. Encoded protein: CASSRRTSLEGELFF.